Listed here is a single T cell receptor beta chain. This entry is derived from a study of low-dose radiotherapy and immunotherapy resistance in tumors. In the study overall: Cyclophosphamide was given intravenously at 200 mg/m2 every two weeks, and each dose came one day before radiation and immunotherapy.

Both TCRalpha and TCRbeta chains were reverse transcribed with V-gene-specific primers. The authors ran approximately 20 PCR cycles to amplify TCRs with a constant-region primer and V-primer adapter. TCRdb processed the reads anew with MiXCR; each CDR3 protein has one entry. The sample holds roughly 39,000 distinct CDR3 sequences, about a third seen once. This sample's time point: before trial treatment. The donors' regimen was nivolumab, ipilimumab, aspirin, low-dose cyclophosphamide and low-dose radiotherapy. Eligibility criteria specified advanced solid malignancies devoid of tumor-infiltrating lymphocytes. V was trimmed by 4 bases and J by 2 bases, leaving 6 bases between them. This CDR3 spans 12 amino acids. CDR1 is MNHNY, CDR2 SVGAGI, per germline (reference sequence).

This receptor was identified in a male donor with gallbladder cancer. The chain links TRBV6-6 to TRBJ2-7, with a possible D match to TRBD2 (5 bases). The sequences come from PBMCs, collected before treatment. As DNA, the CDR3 is TGTGCCAGCAGTTCGACTACCTACGAGCAGTACTTC. It translates to CASSSTTYEQYF.